This TCR beta chain was captured in a study of Tregs in tolerant kidney transplant recipients (dated 2019 in TCRdb). About the study as a whole: The transplants used related donors with nonmyeloablative bone marrow transplantation, and mixed chimerism in the human trials was transient. The study applied TCRbeta sequencing to find donor-specific regulatory T cells before combined kidney and bone marrow transplantation and then followed those same cells after transplant.

For TCRbeta CDR3 sequencing, genomic DNA from the sorted cells was extracted using the QIAGEN DNeasy Blood and Tissue Kit. High-throughput TCRbeta CDR3 sequencing, which included PCR amplification with bias correction and internal controls, was done commercially through immunoSEQ. Per the original workflow: A unique productive TCRbeta sequence was defined by the CDR3 nucleotide sequence when primers matched, and otherwise by the CDR3 amino acid sequence together with the Vbeta and Jbeta genes. To correct for sorting error, sequences found in more than one sorted population at a frequency ratio of 2:1 or less were discarded, and the remaining shared sequences were assigned to the population with the higher frequency. A sequence counted as donor-reactive if, in CFSE-low cells, the sequence had a frequency of at least 0.01% and was expanded at least 5-fold compared with unstimulated cells. Jensen-Shannon divergence calculated on the top 100 TCRbeta sequences ranked by frequency was used to measure repertoire divergence. When a sample had multiple sequencing runs, each run was corrected for sorting error separately and the runs were then pooled. In TCRdb, the immuneACCESS table is reduced to in-frame sequences with V and J assigned. These tables do not hold every clone; where another copy was compared, an unresolved V gene accounts for under half, and the others remain unexplained. D and trimming were read from the DNA, whereas the V and J calls and clone size are those reported in that table. Recorded for this sample are tens of thousands of clones; under 95% of them occurred a single time. 0.3% to 0.4% of the sample comes from the top ten.

The paper's findings and limits, for the study overall: Biological reproducibility was not directly addressed, though technical replication error appeared minimal. The study was constrained by small patient numbers, and validation of the findings is required in larger populations and under other immunosuppression protocols. PCR primers changed over time for some patients, so nucleotide-level comparison across those patients' samples was not possible. In tolerant patients, donor-specific Tregs expanded more than Tregs overall, which suggests antigen-driven rather than nonspecific expansion. Expanding Tregs with activated donor B cells appeared to identify the most biologically relevant and donor-specific TCRbeta repertoire.

The table lists this clone with a few counts. Its antigen specificity is not known. No base quality values were provided; no much bigger clone lies one nucleotide off. The time point label, read with the paper, signifies: blood sample drawn before combined kidney and bone marrow transplant. Thawed PBMCs were FACS-sorted into unstimulated Tregs (CD4+CD25+CD127-), CD4+ non-Tregs (CD4+CD25-), CD4 cells and CD8 cells. Prior to Treg sorting, thawed PBMCs were rested overnight with 200 IU/ml IL-2 at 37 degrees C. Patients were a few combined kidney and bone marrow transplant recipients from the ITN036ST trial, and only these trial subjects had samples available. Healthy control blood was processed by Ficoll density gradient to PBMCs and cryopreserved; patient PBMCs were collected before and after transplant. The CDR3 contains 12 residues, cysteine and phenylalanine counted. The CDR3 DNA has 36 bases and is translated from base 1. The germline ends are 10 bases apart after V is trimmed by 3 bases and J by 5 bases. Sequences SQVTM (CDR1) and ANQGSEA (CDR2) are obtained from the germline V gene.

This TCR came from a human donor who received a combined kidney and bone marrow transplant. Sequencing used Tregs from blood, obtained before the transplant. The sequence joins TRBV29-1 to TRBJ2-5; the D gene could be TRBD1 or TRBD2, each one agreeing over 6 bases. The CDR3 region reads CSVDRGRETQYF. In nucleotide form, the sequence is TGCAGCGTTGATCGGGGGCGGGAGACCCAGTACTTC.